These T cell receptor beta chains were read from a single sample in a study of blood T cell repertoires in COVID-19. The data were produced by immunoSEQ multiplex PCR, yet TCRdb's version contains in-frame clones alone and is incomplete. The repertoire includes over 200,000 clones, 80% to 90% of them detected once, and 2% to 3% sits in the top ten. Sequenced sample: peripheral blood. The receptor set was obtained from a young man with COVID-19, enrolled during active disease. CDR3s include the opening cysteine and the closing phenylalanine or tryptophan. Fields, in order: clone size, D gene, V gene, J gene, CDR3 DNA, CDR3 protein. A D gene is named only where the DNA matches it firmly. Clone size, where shown, is once, few, many, or a class for clones that have expanded.

>-|-|TRBV7-2|TRBJ2-2
TGTGCCAGCAGCTTAGCCGAGAACCGGGAGCTGTTTTTT
CASSLAENRELFF
>once|-|TRBV19|TRBJ2-7
TGTGCCAGTAGTACAGCCGGGACACCCACCTACGAGCAGTACTTC
CASSTAGTPTYEQYF
>-|-|TRBV28|TRBJ2-7
TGTGCCAGCAGTTTGGAGGCAGACTCCTACGAGCAGTACTTC
CASSLEADSYEQYF
>once|TRBD1|TRBV7-3|TRBJ1-3
TGTGCCAGCAGCCCGGGACAGGGAAGGGGAACTGGAAACACCATATATTTT
CASSPGQGRGTGNTIYF
>-|TRBD2|TRBV19|TRBJ2-1
TGTGCCAGTAGCCAGCTAGCGGGGGGTTTCAATGAGCAGTTCTTC
CASSQLAGGFNEQFF
>once|-|TRBV18|TRBJ1-1
TGTGCCAGCTCACATAACGGGGGGCCGAACACTGAAGCTTTCTTT
CASSHNGGPNTEAFF
>once|TRBD2|TRBV4-2|TRBJ2-3
TGTGCCAGCAGCCAAGATCGTGGGGCTAGCGGAGGCACAGATACGCAGTATTTT
CASSQDRGASGGTDTQYF
>-|-|TRBV25-1|TRBJ1-3
TGTGCCAGCAGTGAATGGGACTTACGCTCTGGAAACACCATATATTTT
CASSEWDLRSGNTIYF
>-|TRBD1|TRBV19|TRBJ1-2
TGTGCCAGTAAGTCGTCGGGACAGCTCTATGGCTACACCTTC
CASKSSGQLYGYTF
>once|-|TRBV5-8|TRBJ1-5
TGTGCCAGCAGCTTGTTGTACGGGAATCAGCCCCAGCATTTT
CASSLLYGNQPQHF
>once|-|TRBV15|TRBJ2-3
TGTGCCACCGGGACTTCCGCAGATACGCAGTATTTT
CATGTSADTQYF
>-|-|TRBV4-2|TRBJ2-2
TGTGCCAGCAGCCAAGGGTCCATAGCCGCCGGGGAGCTGTTTTTT
CASSQGSIAAGELFF
>once|-|TRBV28|TRBJ2-3
TGTGCCAGCACCCTGGTAGGGGTCACAGATACGCAGTATTTT
CASTLVGVTDTQYF
>-|-|TRBV15|TRBJ2-1
TGTGCCACCAGCAGAGGGGGTAGCGCCTTCTCCTACAATGAGCAGTTCTTC
CATSRGGSAFSYNEQFF
>-|-|TRBV15|TRBJ2-5
TGTGCCACCAGCAGGCCACCTCAAGGGGAAACAGAGACCCAGTACTTC
CATSRPPQGETETQYF
>-|TRBD1|TRBV29-1|TRBJ1-1
TGCAGCGTTGAATTCCACAGGGGAAGGGACACTGAAGCTTTCTTT
CSVEFHRGRDTEAFF
>-|TRBD1|TRBV19|TRBJ2-7
TGTGCCAGTAGTCCCAACCAGGGGGAAATCTCCTACGAGCAGTACTTC
CASSPNQGEISYEQYF
>-|TRBD2|TRBV7-8|TRBJ2-5
TGTGCCAGCAGCTTAGCACGACTAGCGGGGGGTTTGGGAGAGACCCAGTACTTC
CASSLARLAGGLGETQYF
>once|-|TRBV24-1|TRBJ2-5
TGTGCCACCAGTGATTCGGACAGAGGAGGCCAGTACTTC
CATSDSDRGGQYF
>-|TRBD2|TRBV19|TRBJ2-7
TGTGCCAGTAGTAGGAGCGGGGGGCTCTACGAGCAGTACTTC
CASSRSGGLYEQYF
>-|-|TRBV19|TRBJ1-2
TGTGCCAGTAGTCCATTAACAGATTTAGGTGGCTACACCTTC
CASSPLTDLGGYTF
>-|-|TRBV6-6|TRBJ2-7
TGTGCCAGCACCATAGATCAAAACGAGCAGTACTTC
CASTIDQNEQYF
>-|-|TRBV5-1|TRBJ1-2
TGCGCCAGCAGCCTCCCAGGGGACATCCCCTATGGCTACACCTTC
CASSLPGDIPYGYTF
>-|-|TRBV14|TRBJ1-1
TGTGCCAGCAGCCGACAGCTGAACACTGAAGCTTTCTTT
CASSRQLNTEAFF
>-|-|TRBV19|TRBJ1-2
TGTGCCTCGGGGGATGAGGGCTATGGCTACACCTTC
CASGDEGYGYTF
>-|-|TRBV19|TRBJ1-2
TGTGCCAGTAGTACCCAGACAGAAAGGGGCTACACCTTC
CASSTQTERGYTF
>-|TRBD1|TRBV5-1|TRBJ1-2
TGCGCCAGCAGCTTGTTTACAGGGGCGAACTATGGCTACACCTTC
CASSLFTGANYGYTF
>-|TRBD2|TRBV6-5|TRBJ2-7
TGTGCCAGCAGTATAGCGGGAGGGAGCTCCTACGAGCAGTACTTC
CASSIAGGSSYEQYF
>-|-|TRBV7-9|TRBJ1-2
TGTGCCAGCAGCTTAGTCGTTGTGGCTGCTGGCTACACCTTC
CASSLVVVAAGYTF
>-|TRBD2|TRBV3-1/TRBV3-2|TRBJ2-1
TGTGCCAGCAGCGAACTAGCGGGAGGCAATGAGCAGTTCTTC
CASSELAGGNEQFF
>few|TRBD1|TRBV7-2|TRBJ1-4
TGTGCCAGCAGCCCTAGGGCCCGACAGGGGGGAAAACTGTTTTTT
CASSPRARQGGKLFF
>-|TRBD1|TRBV18|TRBJ1-2
TGTGCCAGCTCTCCGGGACAGCAGGATGGCTACACCTTC
CASSPGQQDGYTF